The 12 T cell receptor beta chains below all came from one sample that was sequenced in a study of CD8+CD57+ T cells in acquired aplastic anemia. Selection for sequencing was limited to patients who had shown CD8+CD57+ cell expansion by flow cytometry. The study profiled TCR beta VDJ and CDR3 using genomic DNA as template. TCRdb re-derived calls from the reads in MiXCR, one entry per CDR3 protein. This sample has some 200,000 distinct CDR3 sequences, with around 45% found just once. The sequencing sample was made of sorted CD4+, CD8+, or CD8+CD57+ T cells (not recorded which) from PBMCs. The receptors come from a human donor with aplastic anemia.

The V and J genes are TRBV20-1 and TRBJ2-1; 13 nucleotides agree with TRBD2. Germline loops: CDR1 DFQATT, CDR2 SNEGSKA (reference sequence). The CDR3 sequence is 15 residues long. With V trimmed by 5 bases and J by 7 bases, 8 bases remained unmatched. CDR3 coding DNA: TGCAGTGCTTTCCCACTAGCGGGAGGGCCTAATGAGCAGTTCTTC. Protein sequence: CSAFPLAGGPNEQFF.

This clonotype was detected only a few times. V usage is TRBV15 and J usage is TRBJ2-2; 11 bases line up with TRBD2. The V gene's germline CDR1 is LNHNV and CDR2 YYDKDF (reference sequence). V was pared by 8 bases and J by 4 bases, with 12 bases of the junction left unmatched. The CDR3 is 17 residues long. CDR3 DNA: TGTGCCACCCGGGTAGCGGGAGGGCCTACCGCCACCGGGGAGCTGTTTTTT. Its translation is CATRVAGGPTATGELFF. The variable domain in full, with the rest retrieved from reference TRBV15 and TRBJ2-2, is DAMVIQNPRYQVTQFGKPVTLSCSQTLNHNVMYWYQQKSSQAPKLLFHYYDKDFNNEADTPDNFQSRRPNTSFCFLDIRSPGLGDTAMYLCATRVAGGPTATGELFFGEGSRLTVL.

The V call is TRBV20-1, the J call TRBJ1-3; no clear D. The CDR3 loop spans 11 amino acids. The V end lost 0 bases, the J end lost 7 bases, and 4 bases lay between the germline ends. Germline CDR1 reads DFQATT; CDR2 reads SNEGSKA (reference sequence). The CDR3 DNA sequence: TGCAGTGCTAGAGAGGAGAACACCATATATTTT. Protein: CSAREENTIYF.

The chain combines TRBV20-1 with TRBJ2-3, with TRBD2 matching over 8 bases. The CDR3 consists of 15 residues. Germline assignment: CDR1 DFQATT and CDR2 SNEGSKA (reference sequence). The J segment lost 2 bases and the V segment lost 0 bases, leaving 4 bases of the junction unmatched. The CDR3 reads CSARDPGGPTDTQYF. Here the CDR3 DNA reads TGCAGTGCTAGAGATCCGGGAGGGCCCACAGATACGCAGTATTTT.

V usage is TRBV29-1 and J usage is TRBJ2-7, with unresolved D. The CDR3 totals 16 residues. Germline V CDR1 and CDR2: SQVTM, ANQGSEA. V was shortened by 0 bases and J by 0 bases, with 15 bases between the two germline ends. CDR3 sequence: CSVEDDVGGVSYEQYF. CDR3 coding DNA: TGCAGCGTTGAAGACGACGTAGGCGGCGTCTCCTACGAGCAGTACTTC.

This clonotype was counted between two and nine times. The DNA for the CDR3 is TGTGCCAGCCAGGAGCGGGGCAATGAGCAGTTCTTC. Protein sequence: CASQERGNEQFF. This chain connects TRBV2 to TRBJ2-1; 7 bases line up with TRBD2. The germline gives CDR1 SNHLY, CDR2 FYNNEI. Losses at the gene ends were 8 bases for V and 6 bases for J; bases not matched to a gene: 4. The CDR3 extends over 12 amino acids.

Many counts were recorded for this clonotype. This chain links TRBV9 with TRBJ2-3; 8 bases agree with TRBD2. The V segment lost 3 bases and the J segment 4 bases; nucleotides outside the gene matches: 10. The CDR3 is 16 residues long. The germline V gene has CDR1 SGDLS and CDR2 YYNGEE. The CDR3 region is CASSGSGARWADTQYF. CDR3 bases: TGTGCCAGCAGCGGTAGCGGGGCGAGATGGGCAGATACGCAGTATTTT. The entire variable domain, with the rest obtained from reference TRBV9 and TRBJ2-3, is as follows: DSGVTQTPKHLITATGQRVTLRCSPRSGDLSVYWYQQSLDQGLQFLIQYYNGEERAKGNILERFSAQQFPDLHSELNLSSLELGDSALYFCASSGSGARWADTQYFGPGTRLTVL.

A few counts support this clonotype. The chain joins TRBV20-1 to TRBJ2-3; maybe TRBD2 (5 bases). Germline CDR1 DFQATT, CDR2 SNEGSKA (reference sequence). V lost 6 bases and J lost 1, with 14 bases in between. The CDR3 covers 14 residues. The CDR3 DNA follows: TGCAGTGCCTTTAGCGCTGGAGGCACAGATACGCAGTATTTT. This codes for CSAFSAGGTDTQYF.

Comments on this clonotype: Relative to the germline gene, one junction end is altered; a read error may explain this. The rearrangement links TRBV9 to TRBJ2-1; a possible D gene is TRBD2 (6 bases). The CDR3 runs to 13 residues. Looked up from germline, CDR1 is SGDLS and CDR2 is YYNGEE. CDR3 DNA sequence: TGTGCCTGCAGCGTAGGAGGGGCCCATGAGCAGTTCTTC. Translated, it gives CACSVGGAHEQFF.

This clonotype was picked up many times. This chain uses TRBV20-1 with TRBJ2-3; D is ambiguous. V dropped 1 base and J dropped 2 bases, with 7 bases sitting between them. The length of the CDR3 is 13 residues. Germline V lookup: CDR1 DFQATT, CDR2 SNEGSKA (reference sequence). CDR3 DNA: TGCAGTGCTAGAGTGACCACCACAGATACGCAGTATTTT. Protein: CSARVTTTDTQYF.

This clonotype appeared many times. The chain combines TRBV9 with TRBJ1-3, with a weak D call TRBD1 (5 bases). The CDR3 length is 14 residues. Trimming took off 4 bases at V and 8 bases at J, with 16 bases between the two ends. Germline loops: CDR1 SGDLS, CDR2 YYNGEE. CDR3: CASSRGNVEDTIYF. The CDR3 nucleotides read TGTGCCAGCAGCCGGGGGAATGTGGAAGACACCATATATTTT.

This clonotype showed up just once. The chain combines TRBV29-1 with TRBJ1-1; D gene ambiguous. Deletions cut 4 bases from V and 2 bases from J, with 11 bases between. CDR1 SQVTM and CDR2 ANQGSEA come from the germline V gene. The CDR3 runs 13 residues. This chain's CDR3 is CSVGPGVNTEAFF. CDR3 nucleotides: TGCAGCGTTGGACCGGGCGTCAACACTGAAGCTTTCTTT.